Below, 31 T cell receptor beta chains from the same sample are listed, as sequenced in a study of control samples from healthy donors and cancer patients. TCRdb's copy holds only in-frame clones and misses some; the assay was immunoSEQ multiplex PCR. Among approximately 63,000 clones listed, over 75% were seen once. Sequenced: blood. All receptors come from a man in his forties in good health.

This chain joins TRBV7-9 and TRBJ1-5; 7 bases are shared with TRBD1. The germline V gene encodes CDR1 SEHNR and CDR2 FQNEAQ (reference sequence). CDR3 size: 14 residues. V trimming: 4 bases; J trimming: 5 bases; junction bases outside the gene matches: 5. The CDR3 DNA is TGTGCCAGCAGCTCTTTGGACAGGTATCAGCCCCAGCATTTT. It encodes CASSSLDRYQPQHF.

This chain links TRBV27 with TRBJ1-2, with no clear D. Trimming shortened V by 0 bases and J by 8 bases, and 19 bases separated the two germline ends. The CDR3 length is 16 residues. Germline V gene data show CDR1 as MNHEY and CDR2 as SMNVEV (reference sequence). The CDR3: CASSLSRLDGLAGYTF. The DNA for the CDR3 is TGTGCCAGCAGTTTATCCCGGTTGGATGGGCTTGCGGGCTACACCTTC.

V and J are TRBV7-8 and TRBJ2-7; no definite D call. Trimming stripped 2 bases from V and 0 bases from J, with 17 bases between. CDR1 is SGHVS, CDR2 FQNEAQ, per germline. The CDR3 has 17 amino acids. CDR3: CASSLRVGSRLSYEQYF. The CDR3 region has the DNA TGTGCCAGCAGCTTAAGAGTCGGTAGCAGGCTCTCCTACGAGCAGTACTTC.

The rearrangement joins TRBV7-3 to TRBJ1-1; no firm D call. V was clipped by 2 bases and J by 4 bases, with 17 bases between them. Germline loops: CDR1 SGHTA, CDR2 FQGTGA. The CDR3 sequence is 16 residues long. The CDR3 DNA reads as TGTGCCAGCAGCTTACTCCCTGAGGGCCGGGGCACTGAAGCTTTCTTT. Translated, it gives CASSLLPEGRGTEAFF. Full variable domain (missing parts from reference TRBV7-3 and TRBJ1-1): GAGVSQTPSNKVTEKGKYVELRCDPISGHTALYWYRQSLGQGPEFLIYFQGTGAADDSGLPNDRFFAVRPEGSVSTLKIQRTERGDSAVYLCASSLLPEGRGTEAFFGQGTRLTVV.

V usage is TRBV6-1 and J usage is TRBJ2-3, with unresolved D. Germline CDR1 is MNHNS and CDR2 is SASEGT. The CDR3 length is 13 residues. V was clipped by 1 base and J by 7 bases, with 9 bases between them. CDR3 sequence: CASSEVTRYTQYF. The CDR3 nucleotides read TGTGCCAGCAGTGAAGTAACGAGATATACGCAGTATTTT.

This chain uses TRBV9 with TRBJ2-6; 9 positions agree with TRBD2. After removal of 0 bases from V and 1 base from J, the junction contained 5 bases not matched to a gene. There are 18 residues in the CDR3. The germline V gene has CDR1 SGDLS and CDR2 YYNGEE. CDR3 protein: CASSVGAGGPSGANVLTF. The CDR3 DNA reads TGTGCCAGCAGCGTAGGGGCGGGAGGGCCATCTGGGGCCAACGTCCTGACTTTC.

The chain carries TRBV7-3 and TRBJ2-3, with TRBD2 identical over 7 bases. The CDR3 covers 16 residues. The germline CDR1 and CDR2 sequences are SGHTA and FQGTGA. The junction had 6 bases not matched to a gene; V was cut back by 3 bases and J by 0 bases. This CDR3 is CASSLRAGYSTDTQYF. The CDR3 nucleotides read TGTGCCAGCAGCTTGCGAGCGGGGTATAGCACAGATACGCAGTATTTT.

The chain uses TRBV19 and TRBJ2-7; weak D call: TRBD1 (5 bases). The CDR3 sequence is 15 residues long. V gave up 1 base and J gave up 2 bases, with 12 bases separating them. CDR1 is LNHDA, CDR2 SQIVND, per germline (reference sequence). The CDR3 nucleotides are TGTGCCAGTAGTATAGGAAAGGACACAGCCTACGAGCAGTACTTC. It is translated as CASSIGKDTAYEQYF.

The chain joins TRBV5-5 to TRBJ2-1; 7 positions match TRBD2. Per the germline V gene, CDR1 is SGHKS and CDR2 is YYEKEE (reference sequence). The length of the CDR3 is 16 residues. Trimming at V came to 1 base and at J to 2 bases, leaving 6 bases not matched to a gene. This CDR3 is CASSLRASGTYNEQFF. CDR3 bases: TGTGCCAGCAGCTTGAGGGCTAGCGGTACCTACAATGAGCAGTTCTTC.

The chain employs TRBV10-3 and TRBJ2-7, with D unresolved. CDR1 and CDR2 from the germline V gene are ENHRY and SYGVKD. V dropped 0 bases and J dropped 5 bases, with 17 bases sitting between them. The CDR3 contains 16 residues. CDR3 amino acids: CAISESITAGNDEQYF. CDR3 coding DNA: TGTGCCATCAGTGAGTCGATAACGGCAGGCAACGACGAGCAGTACTTC.

The V call is TRBV7-9, the J call TRBJ1-1, with D unclear. This CDR3 has 15 residues. V lost 3 bases to trimming and J lost 1 base, with 12 bases between them. CDR1 and CDR2 from the germline V gene are SEHNR and FQNEAQ (reference sequence). In DNA form, the CDR3 reads TGTGCCAGCAGCTTGTCAGGTAGTTCGAACACTGAAGCTTTCTTT. It is translated as CASSLSGSSNTEAFF. The variable domain in full, with the rest retrieved from reference TRBV7-9 and TRBJ1-1, is DTGVSQNPRHKITKRGQNVTFRCDPISEHNRLYWYRQTLGQGPEFLTYFQNEAQLEKSRLLSDRFSAERPKGSFSTLEIQRTEQGDSAMYLCASSLSGSSNTEAFFGQGTRLTVV.

This sequence joins TRBV27 and TRBJ1-1, with D possibly TRBD1 on 5 matching bases. Germline CDR1 and CDR2: MNHEY and SMNVEV (reference sequence). This CDR3 is 17 amino acids long. Trimming removed 1 base at V and 5 bases at J, with 20 bases between. In DNA, the CDR3 is TGTGCCAGCAGTTTATTCTCGGGAGGGGCTGAGATGACTGAAGCTTTCTTT. Its translation: CASSLFSGGAEMTEAFF.

CDR3 in amino acids: CASRQSYNSPLHF. DNA for the CDR3: TGTGCCTCCCGACAATCCTATAATTCACCCCTCCACTTT. V is TRBV30 and J is TRBJ1-6, with D unresolved. The CDR3 consists of 13 residues. V was cut by 7 bases and J by 1 base, with 8 bases left in between. Germline V gene lookup returns CDR1 GTSNPN and CDR2 SVGIG (reference sequence).

This sequence joins TRBV28 and TRBJ1-1, with a possible D match to TRBD1 (5 bases). The V gene lost 7 bases and the J gene lost 3 bases, with 18 bases spanning the gap. The germline CDR1 and CDR2 sequences are MDHEN and SYDVKM. The CDR3 runs 15 residues. The CDR3 region is CASTLSPGHDTEAFF. CDR3 bases: TGTGCCAGCACCCTCTCACCCGGACATGACACTGAAGCTTTCTTT.

This clone was observed a few times. The chain carries TRBV5-6 and TRBJ1-1; 9 bases agree with TRBD1. Trimming cost V 2 bases and J 0 bases; bases outside gene matches: 8. Looked up from germline, CDR1 is SGHDT and CDR2 is YYEEEE. The CDR3 is 17 residues long. CDR3 in DNA: TGTGCCAGCAGCTTACGGACAGGGGCAGGGATGAACACTGAAGCTTTCTTT. Translated, it gives CASSLRTGAGMNTEAFF.

The chain has TRBV4-3 and TRBJ2-1; 7 bases are shared with TRBD1. V lost 3 bases and J lost 2; bases outside the gene matches: 7. Germline CDR1 reads LGHNA; CDR2 reads YSLEER. The CDR3 length is 16 residues. CDR3 loop: CASSHIDRVPYNEQFF. As DNA, the CDR3 is TGCGCCAGCAGCCACATAGACAGGGTGCCCTACAATGAGCAGTTCTTC.

The rearrangement uses TRBV7-3 and TRBJ1-1; a weak D match, TRBD1 (6 bases). In germline, CDR1 is SGHTA, CDR2 FQGTGA. V lost 4 bases to trimming and J lost 1 base, with 13 bases between them. The CDR3 extends over 15 amino acids. DNA for the CDR3: TGTGCCAGCAGCTCGGCGACAGGTAGGAACACTGAAGCTTTCTTT. It codes for CASSSATGRNTEAFF. Supplemented by reference TRBV7-3 and TRBJ1-1, the full variable domain reads GAGVSQTPSNKVTEKGKYVELRCDPISGHTALYWYRQSLGQGPEFLIYFQGTGAADDSGLPNDRFFAVRPEGSVSTLKIQRTERGDSAVYLCASSSATGRNTEAFFGQGTRLTVV.

The chain employs TRBV19 and TRBJ2-5; TRBD1 matches 7 bases. CDR1 and CDR2 (germline): LNHDA, SQIVND (reference sequence). Trimming at V came to 3 bases and at J to 4 bases, leaving 8 bases not matched to a gene. The CDR3 extends over 15 amino acids. CDR3 in DNA: TGTGCCAGTAGTATCCGTTGGGACAGAGTAGAGACCCAGTACTTC. This translates into CASSIRWDRVETQYF.

The genes are TRBV7-2 and TRBJ2-7, with TRBD1 identical over 8 bases. CDR3 size: 15 residues. V dropped 4 bases and J dropped 0; count of bases not matched to a gene: 5. From germline, CDR1 is SGHTA and CDR2 FQGNSA. CDR3: CASSSRQGRSYEQYF. The CDR3 DNA reads as TGTGCCAGCAGCTCCCGACAGGGGCGCTCCTACGAGCAGTACTTC.

The CDR3 DNA is TGTGCCAGCAGAACAGGGGGCTCTAGCGGGGACCGGAACATTCAGTACTTC. This gives the protein CASRTGGSSGDRNIQYF. This rearrangement joins TRBV28 to TRBJ2-4, with D perhaps given as TRBD1 or TRBD2 (9 bases each). Germline assignment: CDR1 MDHEN and CDR2 SYDVKM. The V end was cut by 6 bases, the J end by 7 bases, with 25 bases between. This CDR3 region has 17 residues. The whole variable domain, remainder taken from reference TRBV28 and TRBJ2-4, is DVKVTQSSRYLVKRTGEKVFLECVQDMDHENMFWYRQDPGLGLRLIYFSYDVKMKEKGDIPEGYSVSREKKERFSLILESASTNQTSMYLCASRTGGSSGDRNIQYFGAGTRLSVL.

The sample holds many counts of this clone. V usage is TRBV6-6 and J usage is TRBJ2-7, with D perhaps matching TRBD1 (6 bases). Germline CDR1 is MNHNY and CDR2 is SVGAGI (reference sequence). The CDR3 consists of 15 residues. Trimming cost V 2 bases and J 6 bases, with 17 bases left between them. Here the CDR3 reads CASSYPKAQGPEQYF. DNA of the CDR3: TGTGCCAGCAGTTACCCTAAAGCACAGGGCCCCGAGCAGTACTTC.

V gene TRBV5-4 combines with J gene TRBJ2-1; D uncertain. CDR3 size: 16 residues. Germline V CDR1 and CDR2: SGHNT, YYREEE (reference sequence). V was clipped by 10 bases and J by 0 bases, with 20 bases between them. This chain's CDR3 is CADGRAGVSSYNEQFF. DNA of the CDR3: TGTGCCGACGGGCGTGCCGGCGTGAGCTCCTACAATGAGCAGTTCTTC.

This chain joins TRBV27 and TRBJ1-1; 7 bases agree with TRBD1. The CDR3 covers 13 residues. Germline CDR1 MNHEY, CDR2 SMNVEV (reference sequence). Unmatched junction bases numbered 5, after V lost 5 bases and J lost 5 bases. CDR3 amino acids: CASSDRVRTEAFF. For the CDR3, the DNA is TGTGCCAGCAGTGACAGGGTTCGAACTGAAGCTTTCTTT.

The chain carries TRBV20-1 and TRBJ1-6; D perhaps matches TRBD1 (6 bases). The CDR3 runs to 10 residues. V shed 5 bases and J shed 15 bases, with 11 bases lying between them. CDR1 is DFQATT, CDR2 SNEGSKA, per germline (reference sequence). This CDR3 reads CSAHGGRLHF. The CDR3 nucleotides read TGCAGTGCTCATGGGGGGCGCCTCCACTTT.

CDR3 sequence: CASSVGGGPDTQYF. CDR3 nucleotide sequence: TGTGCCAGCAGCGTAGGGGGGGGCCCAGATACGCAGTATTTT. The chain links TRBV9 to TRBJ2-3; D perhaps matches TRBD2 (7 bases). CDR1 is SGDLS and CDR2 is YYNGEE in the germline V gene. Trimming took 0 bases from V and 4 from J, leaving 9 bases between them. The CDR3 has 14 amino acids.

V and J are TRBV9 and TRBJ2-3; TRBD2 matches at 12 bases. V shed 3 bases and J 10 bases; nucleotides not matched to a gene: 6. The V gene's germline CDR1 is SGDLS and CDR2 YYNGEE. The CDR3 is 14 amino acids. The CDR3 region has the DNA TGTGCCAGCAGCGCTAGCGGGGGGGCCGGGGCGCAGTATTTT. It specifies CASSASGGAGAQYF.

The V gene is TRBV15, the J gene TRBJ2-3; D gene unclear. The germline V gene encodes CDR1 LNHNV and CDR2 YYDKDF (reference sequence). Trimming cost V 3 bases and J 1 base, with 26 bases left between them. The CDR3 length is 20 residues. CDR3 amino acids: CATSRAINSLGRDGTDTQYF. CDR3 in DNA: TGTGCCACCAGCAGGGCCATCAACAGCTTGGGTCGAGACGGCACAGATACGCAGTATTTT.

The V gene is TRBV5-1, the J gene TRBJ2-1; 9 positions agree with TRBD2. The CDR3 has 14 residues. J was trimmed by 4 bases and V by 5 bases; bases with no gene match: 4. The V gene's germline CDR1 is SGHRS and CDR2 YFSETQ. The CDR3 protein is CASSLAGAYNEQFF. The CDR3 DNA sequence: TGCGCCAGCAGTTTAGCGGGGGCATACAATGAGCAGTTCTTC.

This chain connects TRBV28 to TRBJ2-3; D call uncertain. V lost 8 bases and J 2 bases, leaving 17 bases between the germline ends. The germline V gene encodes CDR1 MDHEN and CDR2 SYDVKM. This CDR3 has 15 residues. CDR3 region: CASSVSVGYTDTQYF. The CDR3 DNA is TGTGCCAGCTCAGTCTCTGTGGGATACACAGATACGCAGTATTTT.

This clone occurred a few times. This chain links TRBV7-9 with TRBJ1-4, with a tentative D call TRBD1 (5 bases). The CDR3 covers 15 residues. Trimming took off 2 bases at V and 7 bases at J, with 14 bases between the two ends. Germline V gene data show CDR1 as SEHNR and CDR2 as FQNEAQ (reference sequence). CDR3 protein: CASSLQGSLGEKLFF. Written as DNA, the CDR3 is TGTGCCAGCAGCTTACAGGGATCCCTAGGTGAAAAACTGTTTTTT.

This CDR3 is CASSEFWLAVSGNTIYF. CDR3 bases: TGTGCCAGCAGTGAATTTTGGTTAGCGGTCTCTGGAAACACCATATATTTT. The gene calls are TRBV2 and TRBJ1-3; D ambiguous. Trimming removed 2 bases from V and 0 bases from J, with 14 bases in between. Germline CDR1 and CDR2: SNHLY and FYNNEI. The CDR3 has 17 residues.